The clone carrying this TCR beta chain was found a few times. These data are taken from a study of blood T cell repertoires in COVID-19. Across the whole study: Italy, Spain and the United States were the sources of the convalescent and acute COVID-19 samples.

This CDR3 comprises 14 residues. V lost 5 bases to trimming and J lost 5 bases; unmatched junction nucleotides: 3. Germline V gene data show CDR1 as KGHSY and CDR2 as FQNENV. In the original analysis: Estimated nucleated cell counts came from reference gene primer amplification. Libraries were prepared by immunoSEQ multiplex PCR; TCRdb keeps only in-frame clonotypes and omits some of them. V and J calls and clone size come straight from that table; D and trimming were deduced from the DNA. The top ten clones hold around 5% of a sample with around 64,000 clones, about 87% of them seen once. The sequenced sample consisted of peripheral blood. This clonotype originated in a man between 50 and 59 years old with active COVID-19. This chain links TRBV16 with TRBJ2-7; 13 nucleotides align to TRBD2. The CDR3 sequence is CASSRTSGSNEQYF. The CDR3 nucleotides read TGTGCCAGCAGCAGGACTAGCGGGAGTAACGAGCAGTACTTC.